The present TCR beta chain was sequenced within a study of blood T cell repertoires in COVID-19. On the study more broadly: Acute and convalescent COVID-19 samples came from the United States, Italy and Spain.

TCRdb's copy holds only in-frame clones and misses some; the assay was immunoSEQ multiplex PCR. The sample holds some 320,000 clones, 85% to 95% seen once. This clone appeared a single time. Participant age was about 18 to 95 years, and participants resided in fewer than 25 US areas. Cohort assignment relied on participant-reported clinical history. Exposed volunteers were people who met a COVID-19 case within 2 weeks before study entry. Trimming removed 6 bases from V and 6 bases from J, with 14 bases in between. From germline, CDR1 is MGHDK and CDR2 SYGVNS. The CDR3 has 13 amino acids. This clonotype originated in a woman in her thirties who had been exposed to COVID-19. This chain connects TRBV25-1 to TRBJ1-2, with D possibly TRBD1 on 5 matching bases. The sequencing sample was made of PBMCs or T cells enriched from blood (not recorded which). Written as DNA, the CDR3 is TGTGCCAGCAGGGCGGGACGAAGGGATGGCTACACCTTC. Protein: CASRAGRRDGYTF.